The clone carrying this T cell receptor beta chain has a handful of counts. These data are taken from a study of T cells after yellow fever vaccination. TCRdb reprocessed the 5' RACE reads via MiXCR and lists one record per CDR3 protein. The profile shows some 350,000 distinct CDR3 sequences, 4% of them singletons. The V gene end was trimmed by 4 bases and the J gene end by 3 bases; junction bases not matched to a gene: 5. There are 15 residues in the CDR3. Germline CDR1 and CDR2: SGHRS and YFSETQ. The chain is built from TRBV5-1 and TRBJ1-1; TRBD1 matches at 11 bases. This material consisted of PBMCs, taken 5 days after the yellow fever booster vaccination. This sequence originates from a man younger than 35 who received the YFV17D yellow fever vaccine. CDR3 nucleotide sequence: TGCGCCAGCAGCCCGGGACAGGGGGTCTACACTGAAGCTTTCTTT. It encodes CASSPGQGVYTEAFF.